The 31 T cell receptor beta chains given below trace back to one sample, sequenced in a study of lymphopenia after photon versus proton radiotherapy. Clones were sequenced by immunoSEQ multiplex PCR, and TCRdb holds only the in-frame ones, with some missing. Of approximately 170,000 clones in the sample, approximately 86% were seen once. Sample: peripheral blood, taken from a patient treated with photon-based radiotherapy. All receptors derive from a man in his forties or fifties with gastric cancer.

This chain joins TRBV7-2 and TRBJ1-5; D is unresolved. V dropped 1 base and J dropped 7 bases, with 8 bases sitting between them. The germline CDR1 and CDR2 sequences are SGHTA and FQGNSA. CDR3 length: 13 residues. The CDR3 protein is CASSLVAEQPQHF. The DNA for the CDR3 is TGTGCCAGCAGCTTAGTGGCAGAGCAGCCCCAGCATTTT.

The rearrangement links TRBV9 to TRBJ2-1; tentative D call: TRBD1 (6 bases). V was clipped by 3 bases and J by 0 bases, with 10 bases between them. Germline-derived CDR1 and CDR2 are SGDLS and YYNGEE. The CDR3 totals 15 residues. CDR3 loop: CASSADRSSYNEQFF. In DNA form, the CDR3 reads TGTGCCAGCAGCGCAGACAGGAGCTCCTACAATGAGCAGTTCTTC.

This clone was found once. The genes are TRBV5-8 and TRBJ2-3; tentative D call: TRBD1 (6 bases). This CDR3 is built from 15 residues. The V and J ends lost 0 bases and 2 bases respectively, with 10 bases between them. From germline, CDR1 is SGHTS and CDR2 YDEGEE. In DNA, the CDR3 is TGTGCCAGCAGCTTGGGGGGGCTCCCCACAGATACGCAGTATTTT. This sequence encodes CASSLGGLPTDTQYF.

This chain connects TRBV2 to TRBJ2-2, with 9 bases fitting TRBD2. From germline, CDR1 is SNHLY and CDR2 FYNNEI. The trim removed 1 base at V and 5 bases at J, leaving 2 bases unmatched. The CDR3 runs to 15 residues. The CDR3 DNA reads TGTGCCAGCAGTGAAGTAGCGGGAGTGACCGGGGAGCTGTTTTTT. Protein product: CASSEVAGVTGELFF.

The chain uses TRBV7-2 and TRBJ2-4; 8 nucleotides agree with TRBD1. With 5 bases clipped from V and 2 bases from J, the junction kept 11 bases outside the gene matches. The germline V gene has CDR1 SGHTA and CDR2 FQGNSA. CDR3 length: 17 amino acids. The CDR3 DNA reads as TGTGCCAGCAGCGAAGAATCCCCCAGGGGGCCCAAAAACATTCAGTACTTC. Its translation: CASSEESPRGPKNIQYF. Variable domain in full (rest from reference TRBV7-2 and TRBJ2-4): GAGVSQSPSNKVTEKGKDVELRCDPISGHTALYWYRQSLGQGLEFLIYFQGNSAPDKSGLPSDRFSAERTGGSVSTLTIQRTQQEDSAVYLCASSEESPRGPKNIQYFGAGTRLSVL.

The V call is TRBV15, the J call TRBJ1-4; D possibly corresponds to TRBD1 (5 bases). Germline V CDR1 and CDR2: LNHNV, YYDKDF (reference sequence). This CDR3 comprises 15 residues. V was cut by 1 base and J by 5 bases, with 11 bases left in between. The CDR3: CATSRVWGYNEKLFF. The CDR3 DNA is TGTGCCACCAGCAGAGTTTGGGGGTACAATGAAAAACTGTTTTTT.

This clone has only a few counts. The rearrangement joins TRBV5-4 to TRBJ2-1; 11 positions agree with TRBD2. Germline CDR1 is SGHNT and CDR2 is YYREEE (reference sequence). The junction had 5 bases not matched to a gene; V was cut back by 3 bases and J by 3 bases. The CDR3 is 16 amino acids. CDR3 in amino acids: CASSSRLAGYYNEQFF. DNA for the CDR3: TGTGCCAGCAGCTCCAGACTAGCGGGATACTACAATGAGCAGTTCTTC.

This chain joins TRBV15 and TRBJ2-1; 8 bases are shared with TRBD1. CDR1 and CDR2 from the germline V gene are LNHNV and YYDKDF (reference sequence). Trimming took 3 bases from V and 12 from J; bases not matched to a gene: 4. The CDR3 covers 12 residues. CDR3 sequence (DNA): TGTGCCACCAGCAGCAGGGGGCTTGGGCAGTTCTTC. Translating it yields CATSSRGLGQFF.

The chain uses TRBV6-9 and TRBJ1-1; D remains ambiguous. CDR3 length equals 12 residues. Germline CDR1 is MNHGY and CDR2 is SVAAGI. V was cut by 4 bases and J by 10 bases, with 13 bases left in between. This CDR3 is CASSSSSPGAFF. CDR3 nucleotide sequence: TGTGCCAGCAGTTCCTCAAGCCCGGGAGCTTTCTTT.

This chain connects TRBV19 to TRBJ2-1; a weak D match, TRBD1 (5 bases). CDR1 is LNHDA, CDR2 SQIVND, per germline (reference sequence). CDR3 length equals 14 residues. V gave up 4 bases and J gave up 10 bases, with 17 bases separating them. CDR3 coding DNA: TGTGCCAGTAGTACACCAGGGTCAGACGGGGAGCAGTTCTTC. This encodes CASSTPGSDGEQFF.

This clone was picked up one time. CDR3 amino acids: CASSQGVGGYGYTF. The DNA of the CDR3 is TGCGCCAGCAGCCAAGGGGTTGGAGGCTATGGCTACACCTTC. This chain links TRBV4-3 with TRBJ1-2; D is uncertain. Between the trimmed V and J ends, which lost 1 base and 4 bases, there was a span of 10 bases. Germline V CDR1 and CDR2: LGHNA, YSLEER. CDR3 size: 14 residues.

The chain employs TRBV7-2 and TRBJ2-2, with 7 bases that match TRBD1. Per germline, CDR1 SGHTA and CDR2 FQGNSA. V shed 5 bases, J shed 4 bases, and the junction held 10 bases outside the gene matches. CDR3 size: 16 residues. The CDR3 DNA sequence: TGTGCCAGCAGCCGAACAACAGGGGTGAGCACCGGGGAGCTGTTTTTT. It specifies CASSRTTGVSTGELFF.

The chain joins TRBV7-9 to TRBJ2-7; no clear D. The V gene's germline CDR1 is SEHNR and CDR2 FQNEAQ (reference sequence). CDR3 length: 16 residues. V lost 5 bases and J lost 0, with 17 bases in between. The CDR3 nucleotides read TGTGCCAGCAGCCCCGTTGGTGGGCAGAGCTCCTACGAGCAGTACTTC. It specifies CASSPVGGQSSYEQYF.

This clone was seen a few times. The V gene is TRBV5-1, the J gene TRBJ1-1; D is ambiguous. The CDR3 covers 12 residues. CDR1 is SGHRS and CDR2 is YFSETQ in the germline V gene. Trimming pared 4 bases from V and 2 bases from J, leaving 6 bases between. This CDR3 reads CASSISNTEAFF. In DNA form, the CDR3 reads TGCGCCAGCAGCATAAGTAACACTGAAGCTTTCTTT.

The rearrangement links TRBV27 to TRBJ2-1, with 11 bases identical to TRBD2. The CDR3 sequence is 18 residues long. Germline-derived CDR1 and CDR2 are MNHEY and SMNVEV (reference sequence). V dropped 0 bases and J dropped 2; count of bases not matched to a gene: 6. The CDR3 sequence: CASSLSGSGRATYNEQFF. The CDR3 region has the DNA TGTGCCAGCAGTTTATCGGGTAGCGGGAGGGCGACCTACAATGAGCAGTTCTTC.

This chain connects TRBV9 to TRBJ2-2; D gene uncertain. The CDR3 sequence is 16 residues long. Germline-derived CDR1 and CDR2 are SGDLS and YYNGEE. V dropped 1 base and J dropped 1 base, with 11 bases sitting between them. CDR3 protein: CASSVSDHRNTGELFF. CDR3 nucleotides: TGTGCCAGCAGCGTAAGCGACCACAGGAACACCGGGGAGCTGTTTTTT.

V and J are TRBV7-9 and TRBJ2-7; 7 bases agree with TRBD1. V lost 2 bases to trimming and J lost 3 bases; unmatched junction nucleotides: 4. The CDR3 consists of 14 residues. CDR1 and CDR2 from the germline V gene are SEHNR and FQNEAQ (reference sequence). The CDR3 loop is CASSLRQGSYEQYF. DNA of the CDR3: TGTGCCAGCAGCTTAAGACAGGGCAGCTACGAGCAGTACTTC.

V is TRBV6-1 and J is TRBJ1-5; D is possibly TRBD1 (6 bases). V lost 10 bases and J lost 3, with 13 bases in between. The CDR3 contains 13 residues. The V gene's germline CDR1 is MNHNS and CDR2 SASEGT. The CDR3: CAKSRGPNQPQHF. In nucleotides, the CDR3 is TGTGCCAAGTCCCGGGGGCCCAATCAGCCCCAGCATTTT.

This chain uses TRBV6-6 with TRBJ2-6; 9 nucleotides match TRBD1. The V and J ends lost 6 bases and 4 bases, in that order; junction bases with no gene match: 7. Per the germline V gene, CDR1 is MNHNY and CDR2 is SVGAGI (reference sequence). This CDR3 region has 16 residues. The CDR3 sequence is CASRPRTGVGANVLTF. The CDR3 nucleotides read TGTGCCAGCAGGCCCCGGACAGGGGTAGGGGCCAACGTCCTGACTTTC.

The gene calls are TRBV6-4 and TRBJ2-7, with D tentatively TRBD1 or TRBD2 (5 bases each). Between the trimmed V and J ends, which lost 3 bases and 5 bases, there was a span of 26 bases. This CDR3 is built from 18 residues. The germline CDR1 and CDR2 sequences are MRHNA and SNTAGT. CDR3 sequence reads: CASSEGDREPTSVNEQYF. DNA of the CDR3: TGTGCCAGCAGTGAGGGGGATCGAGAGCCGACTTCGGTAAACGAGCAGTACTTC.

The chain recombines TRBV5-4 with TRBJ2-1; 7 nucleotides align to TRBD2. This CDR3 has 15 amino acids. Germline CDR1 and CDR2: SGHNT and YYREEE (reference sequence). J lost 5 bases, V lost 0 bases, and 5 bases had no gene match. The CDR3 DNA is TGTGCCAGCAGCTTGGCCGGCGGGAGCCACAATGAGCAGTTCTTC. Its translation is CASSLAGGSHNEQFF.

This clone was found a few times. The rearrangement joins TRBV5-1 to TRBJ2-3, with 7 bases identical to TRBD2. This CDR3 spans 15 amino acids. V dropped 1 base and J dropped 2; count of bases not matched to a gene: 4. Looked up from germline, CDR1 is SGHRS and CDR2 is YFSETQ. The CDR3 sequence is CASSLNAGDTDTQYF. CDR3 in DNA: TGCGCCAGCAGCTTGAACGCGGGGGACACAGATACGCAGTATTTT.

The J gene is TRBJ2-1, the V gene TRBV11-2; the match to TRBD2 covers 14 bases. CDR1 and CDR2 from the germline V gene are SGHAT and FQNNGV. The CDR3 has 19 residues. V dropped 0 bases and J dropped 4; count of bases not matched to a gene: 8. The CDR3 loop reads CASSLERLAGGPRYNEQFF. The CDR3 bases are TGTGCCAGCAGCTTAGAGCGACTAGCGGGAGGGCCTCGGTACAATGAGCAGTTCTTC.

The gene calls are TRBV5-1 and TRBJ2-1; 7 bases line up with TRBD2. V gave up 4 bases and J gave up 1 base; unmatched junction bases: 8. The length of the CDR3 is 16 residues. In germline, CDR1 is SGHRS, CDR2 YFSETQ. CDR3 sequence (DNA): TGCGCCAGCAGCCTCAACCTAGCGGAGTCCTACAATGAGCAGTTCTTC. Translating gives CASSLNLAESYNEQFF. Drawing the rest from reference TRBV5-1 and TRBJ2-1, the complete variable domain is KAGVTQTPRYLIKTRGQQVTLSCSPISGHRSVSWYQQTPGQGLQFLFEYFSETQRNKGNFPGRFSGRQFSNSRSEMNVSTLELGDSALYLCASSLNLAESYNEQFFGPGTRLTVL.

This clone appeared a single time. V gene TRBV7-3 combines with J gene TRBJ2-7; a possible D gene is TRBD2 (7 bases). Germline CDR1 is SGHTA and CDR2 is FQGTGA. This CDR3 spans 15 amino acids. V shed 2 bases and J shed 3 bases, with 14 bases lying between them. The CDR3 DNA follows: TGTGCCAGCAGCTTACGGGGGGCGGCCAGCTACGAGCAGTACTTC. It translates to CASSLRGAASYEQYF.

As for this clone: This same CDR3 is encoded by further DNA sequences in the sample. The chain has TRBV5-1 and TRBJ2-2; D not certain. V dropped 5 bases and J dropped 3 bases, with 5 bases sitting between them. The germline gives CDR1 SGHRS, CDR2 YFSETQ. The CDR3 length is 12 residues. CDR3 sequence: CASRFDTGELFF. Here the CDR3 DNA reads TGCGCCAGCAGGTTCGACACCGGGGAGCTGTTTTTT. Supplemented by reference TRBV5-1 and TRBJ2-2, the full variable domain reads KAGVTQTPRYLIKTRGQQVTLSCSPISGHRSVSWYQQTPGQGLQFLFEYFSETQRNKGNFPGRFSGRQFSNSRSEMNVSTLELGDSALYLCASRFDTGELFFGEGSRLTVL.

The chain recombines TRBV9 with TRBJ2-1; 8 bases are shared with TRBD2. The CDR3 contains 15 residues. CDR1 is SGDLS, CDR2 YYNGEE, per germline. V lost 3 bases, J lost 2 bases, and 4 bases stayed unmatched. The CDR3 bases are TGTGCCAGCAGCGCCGGGACTAGACCCTACAATGAGCAGTTCTTC. Translating gives CASSAGTRPYNEQFF. Full variable domain (rest looked up from reference TRBV9 and TRBJ2-1): DSGVTQTPKHLITATGQRVTLRCSPRSGDLSVYWYQQSLDQGLQFLIQYYNGEERAKGNILERFSAQQFPDLHSELNLSSLELGDSALYFCASSAGTRPYNEQFFGPGTRLTVL.

The chain couples TRBV19 to TRBJ2-7, with 12 bases that match TRBD1. V shed 6 bases, J shed 5 bases, and the junction held 8 bases outside the gene matches. This CDR3 comprises 15 residues. Per the germline V gene, CDR1 is LNHDA and CDR2 is SQIVND (reference sequence). CDR3 bases: TGTGCCAGTAGGACCGGGACAGGGGGCATTCACGAGCAGTACTTC. Translating gives CASRTGTGGIHEQYF.

The chain carries TRBV29-1 and TRBJ2-7, with 8 bases identical to TRBD2. The CDR3 consists of 14 residues. The germline CDR1 and CDR2 sequences are SQVTM and ANQGSEA. Losses at the gene ends were 5 bases for V and 5 bases for J; bases not matched to a gene: 11. CDR3 sequence reads: CSVCPSRGGNEQYF. The CDR3 nucleotides read TGCAGCGTTTGTCCCTCACGGGGGGGAAACGAGCAGTACTTC.

This chain joins TRBV5-1 and TRBJ2-7; TRBD2 matches 13 bases. The junction had 3 bases not matched to a gene; V was cut back by 4 bases and J by 2 bases. The CDR3 length is 15 residues. Germline assignment: CDR1 SGHRS and CDR2 YFSETQ. The CDR3 DNA reads as TGCGCCAGCAGCCTACTAGCGGGAGGGCCCTACGAGCAGTACTTC. This translates into CASSLLAGGPYEQYF.

The rearrangement joins TRBV30 to TRBJ2-1; perhaps TRBD2 as D (6 bases). CDR1 is GTSNPN and CDR2 is SVGIG in the germline V gene (reference sequence). Trimming stripped 0 bases from V and 3 bases from J, with 12 bases between. CDR3 size: 15 residues. The CDR3, as DNA: TGTGCCTGGAGTGTCGGCGGGGAGGACTACAATGAGCAGTTCTTC. As protein: CAWSVGGEDYNEQFF. Based on the CDR3 plus reference TRBV30 and TRBJ2-1, the full variable domain is SQTIHQWPATLVQPVGSPLSLECTVEGTSNPNLYWYRQAAGRGLQLLFYSVGIGQISSEVPQNLSASRPQDRQFILSSKKLLLSDSGFYLCAWSVGGEDYNEQFFGPGTRLTVL.